The sequence of this T cell receptor beta chain was determined in a study of cytomegalovirus exposure and HLA in healthy donors. The overall study: According to later analysis, the same platform produced the 120 validation and around 730 first-cohort repertoires.

The donors were part of the validation cohort, which consisted of about 130 subjects and was separate from the first cohort of around 620 subjects. Study-wide points: The study labeled 150 to 200 TCR beta chains cytomegalovirus-associated. Reports described diagnosis of cytomegalovirus status by the classifier as highly specific and sensitive.

With 1 base removed from V and 5 bases from J, the gap between germline ends came to 6 bases. CDR1 is MNHEY, CDR2 SMNVEV, per germline (reference sequence). CDR3 length: 13 amino acids. Here immunoSEQ multiplex PCR was the method, and the copy in TCRdb shows in-frame clones only, minus some. In the table there are over 200,000 clones, 85% to 90% of which are singletons. With regard to this clone: The antigen remains unidentified. Other DNA sequences from this sample encode an identical CDR3 as well.

This rearrangement joins TRBV27 to TRBJ1-5; D is possibly TRBD1 (5 bases). The source material was PBMCs. The clonotype was recovered from a woman under 30 in good health and CMV-seronegative. As DNA, the CDR3 is TGTGCCAGCAGTTTATGGGGGGATCAGCCCCAGCATTTT. It encodes CASSLWGDQPQHF.